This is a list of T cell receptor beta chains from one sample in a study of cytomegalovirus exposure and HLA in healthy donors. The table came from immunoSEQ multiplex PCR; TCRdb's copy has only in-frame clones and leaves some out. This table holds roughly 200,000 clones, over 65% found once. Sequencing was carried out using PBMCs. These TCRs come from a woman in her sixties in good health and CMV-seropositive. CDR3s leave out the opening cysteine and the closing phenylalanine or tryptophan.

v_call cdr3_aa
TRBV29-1 SVRDINEQF
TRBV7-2 ASSLAGLSSGGEQY
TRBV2 ASNGARNTGELF
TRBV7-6 ASSFQVAGNTIY
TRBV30 AWSPEAYSYEQY
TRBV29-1 SVAGTSGTYEQY
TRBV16 ASSQRAYEQY
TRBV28 ASRPAPGTGHRETQY
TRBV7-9 ASSSTEYWTGTLQETQY
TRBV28 AILRGGEGEKLF
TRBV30 AWSVPGTGGF
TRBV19 ASSSPRTVSGAF
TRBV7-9 ASSFLTVSTNEKLF